This T cell receptor (beta chain) emerged from a study of T cell responses to AZD1222 COVID-19 vaccine. Findings and caveats of the study: At 160-218 and 743-854, vaccine-associated CD4 TCRs were dominant, and they spanned spike. Reports indicate that nearly half of spike-specific TCRs are directed at unmutated variant regions. Spike-specific TCR breadth and depth were elevated following two AZD1222 doses.

Worth noting for this clone: Its antigen is undetermined.

Trimming took 1 base from V and 0 from J, leaving 10 bases between them. There are 15 residues in the CDR3. The germline CDR1 and CDR2 sequences are SEHNR and FQNEAQ (reference sequence). Sequencing used immunoSEQ multiplex PCR; TCRdb keeps in-frame clones, though not all of them. The table has 90,000 to 120,000 clones, approximately 90% seen once. Sequences were derived from peripheral blood, sampled 28 days after the second AZD1222 dose. The chain carries TRBV7-9 and TRBJ2-7; possible D gene TRBD1, 5 bases. This sequence originates from an adult who received the AZD1222 COVID-19 vaccine. The CDR3 spells CASSLEGRASYEQYF. CDR3 sequence (DNA): TGTGCCAGCAGCTTAGAGGGCAGGGCCTCCTACGAGCAGTACTTC.